Following are 30 T cell receptor beta chains from one sample sequenced in a study of early T cells in non-severe SARS-CoV-2 infection. One entry per CDR3 protein, called by TCRdb with MiXCR from the 5' RACE reads. The sample consists of around 58,000 distinct CDR3 sequences, 14% to 15% of them appearing once. The sequenced sample was whole blood, obtained at baseline. These receptor sequences come from an adult who was a healthcare worker with PCR-confirmed SARS-CoV-2 infection or an uninfected control (not recorded which).

V gene TRBV7-6 combines with J gene TRBJ2-5; D is undetermined. Germline assignment: CDR1 SGHVS and CDR2 FNYEAQ. This CDR3 has 12 amino acids. V lost 1 base, J lost 2 bases, and 2 bases lay in between. The CDR3 here is CASSLGQETQYF. In DNA form, the CDR3 reads TGTGCCAGCAGCTTAGGGCAAGAGACCCAGTACTTC. The entire variable domain, with the rest obtained from reference TRBV7-6 and TRBJ2-5, is as follows: GAGVSQSPRYKVTKRGQDVALRCDPISGHVSLYWYRQALGQGPEFLTYFNYEAQQDKSGLPNDRFSAERPEGSISTLTIQRTEQRDSAMYRCASSLGQETQYFGPGTRLLVL.

The V and J genes are TRBV11-2 and TRBJ1-2; D ambiguous. V lost 0 bases and J lost 1, with 6 bases in between. This CDR3 contains 14 residues. Germline-derived CDR1 and CDR2 are SGHAT and FQNNGV. The CDR3 DNA reads as TGTGCCAGCAGCTTAGATCCCAGTAACTATGGCTACACCTTC. Protein sequence: CASSLDPSNYGYTF.

This clonotype was seen at least ten times. CDR3 residues: CASSADMNTEAFF. The CDR3 DNA sequence: TGTGCCAGCAGCGCGGACATGAACACTGAAGCTTTCTTT. J is TRBJ1-1 and V is TRBV7-9, with D possibly TRBD1 on 5 matching bases. Germline lookup yields CDR1 SEHNR and CDR2 FQNEAQ (reference sequence). Trimming removed 5 bases from V and 0 bases from J, with 7 bases in between. This CDR3 comprises 13 residues.

The rearrangement joins TRBV27 to TRBJ2-7, with a tentative D call TRBD1 (6 bases). CDR1 and CDR2 (germline): MNHEY, SMNVEV (reference sequence). The V gene lost 2 bases and the J gene lost 4 bases, with 15 bases spanning the gap. This CDR3 contains 15 residues. This CDR3 reads CASSLGTTGVYEQYF. CDR3 nucleotides: TGTGCCAGCAGTTTAGGGACAACTGGTGTATACGAGCAGTACTTC.

This clonotype was detected ten times or more. J is TRBJ1-3 and V is TRBV7-8; D unresolved. Between the trimmed V and J ends, which lost 0 bases and 3 bases, there was a span of 6 bases. Germline V gene data show CDR1 as SGHVS and CDR2 as FQNEAQ. This CDR3 spans 14 amino acids. The CDR3 spells CASSLALGGNTIYF. DNA of the CDR3: TGTGCCAGCAGCTTAGCGCTGGGTGGAAACACCATATATTTT.

This sequence joins TRBV11-2 and TRBJ2-3; 10 positions match TRBD2. CDR3 size: 16 residues. Trimming removed 6 bases from V and 2 bases from J; junction bases left unmatched: 8. Germline values: CDR1 SGHAT, CDR2 FQNNGV. CDR3 region: CASSSWTSGSTDTQYF. CDR3 sequence (DNA): TGTGCCAGCAGTTCTTGGACTAGCGGATCCACAGATACGCAGTATTTT.

The rearrangement joins TRBV7-6 to TRBJ2-1; D unresolved. Germline V CDR1 and CDR2: SGHVS, FNYEAQ. This CDR3 has 11 amino acids. The V end lost 5 bases, the J end lost 7 bases, and 6 bases lay between the germline ends. CDR3 bases: TGTGCCAGCAGCCAAGTGAATGAGCAGTTCTTC. This encodes CASSQVNEQFF.

The J gene is TRBJ2-3, the V gene TRBV5-4, with D perhaps being TRBD1 or TRBD2 (5 bases each). The CDR3 contains 13 residues. In germline, CDR1 is SGHNT, CDR2 YYREEE (reference sequence). V lost 0 bases and J lost 8, with 10 bases in between. Written as DNA, the CDR3 is TGTGCCAGCAGCTTGGATGTTGGGGGTACGCAGTATTTT. It yields the protein CASSLDVGGTQYF.

This clonotype was seen a few times. The chain carries TRBV19 and TRBJ2-7; D call uncertain. This CDR3 comprises 13 residues. V was cut by 6 bases and J by 2 bases, with 11 bases left in between. CDR1 and CDR2 from the germline V gene are LNHDA and SQIVND (reference sequence). CDR3 coding DNA: TGTGCCAGTAGCAGGACCCAGACCTACGAGCAGTACTTC. Protein sequence: CASSRTQTYEQYF. The whole variable domain, remainder taken from reference TRBV19 and TRBJ2-7, is DGGITQSPKYLFRKEGQNVTLSCEQNLNHDAMYWYRQDPGQGLRLIYYSQIVNDFQKGDIAEGYSVSREKKESFPLTVTSAQKNPTAFYLCASSRTQTYEQYFGPGTRLTVT.

This clonotype showed up many times. J is TRBJ2-7 and V is TRBV7-9; 7 nucleotides agree with TRBD1. CDR3 size: 14 residues. The V and J ends lost 5 bases and 3 bases, in that order; junction bases with no gene match: 7. Germline V gene lookup returns CDR1 SEHNR and CDR2 FQNEAQ (reference sequence). CDR3 in amino acids: CASSPRDRIYEQYF. The CDR3 DNA reads as TGTGCCAGCAGCCCAAGGGACAGAATCTACGAGCAGTACTTC. The variable domain in full, completed from reference TRBV7-9 and TRBJ2-7, reads DTGVSQNPRHKITKRGQNVTFRCDPISEHNRLYWYRQTLGQGPEFLTYFQNEAQLEKSRLLSDRFSAERPKGSFSTLEIQRTEQGDSAMYLCASSPRDRIYEQYFGPGTRLTVT.

About this clonotype itself: The final CDR3 position lacks the conserved phenylalanine or tryptophan, pointing to a likely read error. This rearrangement joins TRBV5-1 to TRBJ2-3, with 10 bases aligning to TRBD1. The CDR3 has 15 residues. The germline V gene has CDR1 SGHRS and CDR2 YFSETQ. J was trimmed by 0 bases and V by 4 bases; bases with no gene match: 2. Written as DNA, the CDR3 is TGCGCCAGCAGCCGGGACAGGGGAAGCACAGATACGCAGTATTTA. As protein: CASSRDRGSTDTQYL.

This clonotype was counted between two and nine times. CDR3 DNA: TGTGCCAGCAGCCCTCGACAGATCTACAATGAGCAGTTCTTC. The encoded protein is CASSPRQIYNEQFF. The rearrangement links TRBV7-2 to TRBJ2-1; a weak D match, TRBD1 (5 bases). The ends were cut back, 5 bases at V and 3 bases at J, with 11 bases in the middle. CDR1 SGHTA and CDR2 FQGNSA come from the germline V gene. The length of the CDR3 is 14 residues. Drawing the rest from reference TRBV7-2 and TRBJ2-1, the complete variable domain is GAGVSQSPSNKVTEKGKDVELRCDPISGHTALYWYRQSLGQGLEFLIYFQGNSAPDKSGLPSDRFSAERTGGSVSTLTIQRTQQEDSAVYLCASSPRQIYNEQFFGPGTRLTVL.

This clonotype was seen only a few times. V gene TRBV29-1 combines with J gene TRBJ2-6, with a possible D match to TRBD2 (6 bases). The CDR3 covers 17 residues. Germline values: CDR1 SQVTM, CDR2 ANQGSEA. Trimming shortened V by 3 bases and J by 2 bases, and 17 bases separated the two germline ends. The CDR3 spells CSVDTGGDSTGANVLTF. CDR3 DNA sequence: TGCAGCGTTGACACCGGGGGAGACTCCACTGGGGCCAACGTCCTGACTTTC. Drawing the rest from reference TRBV29-1 and TRBJ2-6, the complete variable domain is SAVISQKPSRDICQRGTSLTIQCQVDSQVTMMFWYRQQPGQSLTLIATANQGSEATYESGFVIDKFPISRPNLTFSTLTVSNMSPEDSSIYLCSVDTGGDSTGANVLTFGAGSRLTVL.

V gene TRBV12-3 or TRBV12-4 combines with J gene TRBJ2-1, with D possibly called TRBD1 or TRBD2 (5 bases each). Trimming removed 5 bases at V and 7 bases at J, with 24 bases between. This CDR3 comprises 17 residues. The CDR3 loop reads CASSLGTPQAKRNEQFF. In DNA form, the CDR3 reads TGTGCCAGCAGTCTTGGGACCCCGCAGGCCAAAAGGAATGAGCAGTTCTTC.

This clonotype was counted a few times. This rearrangement joins TRBV14 to TRBJ2-6; D uncertain. Germline CDR1 and CDR2: SGHDN and FVKESK. The CDR3 has 17 amino acids. Trimming took 1 base from V and 4 from J, leaving 14 bases between them. CDR3 sequence (DNA): TGTGCCAGCAGCCAAGCTTGGCCTAAGGGAGGGGCCAACGTCCTGACTTTC. Translating it yields CASSQAWPKGGANVLTF.

This clonotype was counted between two and nine times. The J gene is TRBJ2-1, the V gene TRBV10-3; the D gene is possibly TRBD2 (6 bases). This CDR3 region has 12 residues. The V end was cut by 10 bases, the J end by 5 bases, with 12 bases between. Germline V lookup: CDR1 ENHRY, CDR2 SYGVKD. The CDR3 sequence is CATSGSNNEQFF. The CDR3 region has the DNA TGTGCCACGTCCGGGAGCAACAATGAGCAGTTCTTC.

This clonotype turned up a few times. The chain combines TRBV12-3 or TRBV12-4 with TRBJ2-7; 13 nucleotides agree with TRBD2. The CDR3 has 18 residues. With V trimmed by 2 bases and J by 4 bases, 11 bases remained unmatched. CDR3 nucleotide sequence: TGTGCCAGCAGTTTAACCCTCAGCCGGACTAGCGGGAGTTACGAGCAGTACTTC. This encodes CASSLTLSRTSGSYEQYF.

This clonotype was recorded a few times. The V call is TRBV7-9, the J call TRBJ1-2, with unresolved D. The V gene lost 5 bases and the J gene lost 7 bases, with 11 bases spanning the gap. Germline values: CDR1 SEHNR, CDR2 FQNEAQ (reference sequence). The CDR3 is 12 residues long. The CDR3 reads CASSLIDGGYTF. CDR3 DNA sequence: TGTGCCAGCAGCCTGATTGACGGTGGCTACACCTTC.

V and J are TRBV28 and TRBJ2-1; unclear D gene. The CDR3 contains 15 residues. In germline, CDR1 is MDHEN, CDR2 SYDVKM. V gave up 3 bases and J gave up 9 bases, with 18 bases separating them. CDR3 in amino acids: CASSFVVVGLGEQFF. Written as DNA, the CDR3 is TGTGCCAGCAGTTTCGTAGTGGTCGGGCTTGGTGAGCAGTTCTTC.

This chain uses TRBV6-5 with TRBJ2-7; tentatively, D is TRBD1 (6 bases). V gave up 6 bases and J gave up 2 bases, with 8 bases separating them. The CDR3 spans 12 residues. Per germline, CDR1 MNHEY and CDR2 SVGAGI. CDR3 protein: CASRRDTYEQYF. The CDR3, as DNA: TGTGCCAGCAGACGGGACACCTACGAGCAGTACTTC.

The table lists this clonotype with many counts. The rearrangement joins TRBV11-2 to TRBJ2-2; D may match TRBD1 or TRBD2 (5 bases each). V shed 1 base and J shed 4 bases, with 10 bases lying between them. Germline-derived CDR1 and CDR2 are SGHAT and FQNNGV. CDR3 length: 15 amino acids. CDR3 DNA: TGTGCCAGCAGCTTAGCGACCGGGGCCACCGGGGAGCTGTTTTTT. Its protein is CASSLATGATGELFF.

This clonotype was seen a few times. This chain links TRBV12-3 or TRBV12-4 with TRBJ2-3; TRBD1 matches at 7 bases. The J segment lost 1 base and the V segment lost 5 bases, leaving 6 bases of the junction unmatched. The CDR3 runs 15 residues. Written as DNA, the CDR3 is TGTGCCAGCAGTCCACAGGGGTACGGCACAGATACGCAGTATTTT. It encodes CASSPQGYGTDTQYF.

This clonotype was counted between two and nine times. V gene TRBV20-1 combines with J gene TRBJ2-3; TRBD2 aligns across 8 bases. Germline-derived CDR1 and CDR2 are DFQATT and SNEGSKA (reference sequence). The CDR3 is 14 amino acids. The V gene end was trimmed by 5 bases and the J gene end by 4 bases; junction bases not matched to a gene: 8. CDR3 DNA: TGCAGTGCTCGTTCTAGCGGGCGCGCAGATACGCAGTATTTT. Translation: CSARSSGRADTQYF.

In this sample, this clonotype turned up a few times. V is TRBV3-1 and J is TRBJ1-1, with D uncertain. The CDR3 has 15 amino acids. Per germline, CDR1 LGHDT and CDR2 YNNKEL (reference sequence). Trimming took 1 base from V and 11 from J, leaving 20 bases between them. The DNA for the CDR3 is TGTGCCAGCAGCCAAGCGAGCTTAACAGACTACGGGGCTTTCTTT. Encoded protein: CASSQASLTDYGAFF.

This clonotype was recorded a few times. The chain carries TRBV20-1 and TRBJ2-1, with D hard to call. CDR1 and CDR2 (germline): DFQATT, SNEGSKA (reference sequence). This CDR3 contains 12 residues. V was shortened by 3 bases and J by 4 bases, with 7 bases between the two germline ends. In DNA, the CDR3 is TGCAGTGCTAGTGTCCGGTACAATGAGCAGTTCTTC. This sequence encodes CSASVRYNEQFF.

This clonotype turned up a few times. J is TRBJ1-2 and V is TRBV27, with D perhaps matching TRBD1 (6 bases). The CDR3 covers 15 residues. Germline CDR1 MNHEY, CDR2 SMNVEV (reference sequence). V dropped 6 bases and J dropped 4 bases, with 18 bases sitting between them. CDR3 sequence (DNA): TGTGCCAGCAGAATCAGCTCTGGACAGCGCTATGGCTACACCTTC. This gives the protein CASRISSGQRYGYTF.

At least ten counts were recorded for this clonotype. The rearrangement joins TRBV6-1 to TRBJ2-7, with D unresolved. V gave up 1 base and J gave up 1 base, with 8 bases separating them. Looked up from germline, CDR1 is MNHNS and CDR2 is SASEGT. There are 14 residues in the CDR3. The CDR3 region has the DNA TGTGCCAGCAGTGAAGTTGGCGGTTCCTACGAGCAGTACTTC. Its protein product is CASSEVGGSYEQYF.

V is TRBV7-9 and J is TRBJ1-1, with D uncertain. Deletions cut 0 bases from V and 5 bases from J, with 13 bases between. Germline CDR1 and CDR2: SEHNR and FQNEAQ (reference sequence). The CDR3 contains 15 residues. CDR3 loop: CASSLAHVGWTEAFF. The CDR3 nucleotides read TGTGCCAGCAGCTTAGCGCATGTGGGGTGGACTGAAGCTTTCTTT.

This clonotype has a single count. V gene TRBV5-1 combines with J gene TRBJ2-6; D is uncertain. Germline V CDR1 and CDR2: SGHRS, YFSETQ. Between the trimmed V and J ends, which lost 0 bases and 3 bases, there was a span of 7 bases. This CDR3 spans 15 amino acids. CDR3 nucleotide sequence: TGCGCCAGCAGCTTGGATGGAAATGGGGCCAACGTCCTGACTTTC. Encoded protein: CASSLDGNGANVLTF.

This clonotype was counted between two and nine times. The V gene is TRBV7-2, the J gene TRBJ2-7, with TRBD2 matching 12 bases. Germline V CDR1 and CDR2: SGHTA, FQGNSA. The CDR3 loop spans 14 amino acids. J was trimmed by 5 bases and V by 6 bases; bases with no gene match: 5. In DNA form, the CDR3 reads TGTGCCAGCAGATCGACTAGCGGGAGCCACGAGCAGTACTTC. Its translation is CASRSTSGSHEQYF.